What follows describes a single TCR beta chain. Its antigen remains unknown. The data belong to a study of T cells in Graves' hyperthyroidism and ophthalmopathy. Amplified TCR beta CDR3 regions came from RNA transcripts. Primed by the HTBI set, a first-round RT-PCR was run on the TCR CDR3. TCRdb itself ran the multiplex PCR reads through MiXCR, one entry per CDR3 protein. The sample contains about 380,000 distinct CDR3 sequences, 18% of which appear only once. Whole-study results and caveats: Most expanded thyroid clonotypes above 0.001 recurred in blood.

Together with thyroid ultrasound, orbital computed tomography, serum thyroxine and TRAb, clinical symptoms were used for diagnoses. Sequenced: blood. The TCR comes from a man aged 18 to 29 with Graves' ophthalmopathy.

The CDR3: CASRPLRDTEAFF. In nucleotides, the CDR3 is TGTGCCAGCAGACCGCTCCGTGACACTGAAGCTTTCTTT. The chain couples TRBV6-1 to TRBJ1-1; D not certain. V was pared by 6 bases and J by 3 bases, with 11 bases between. Germline V gene sequence: CDR1 MNHNS, CDR2 SASEGT. This CDR3 region has 13 residues.